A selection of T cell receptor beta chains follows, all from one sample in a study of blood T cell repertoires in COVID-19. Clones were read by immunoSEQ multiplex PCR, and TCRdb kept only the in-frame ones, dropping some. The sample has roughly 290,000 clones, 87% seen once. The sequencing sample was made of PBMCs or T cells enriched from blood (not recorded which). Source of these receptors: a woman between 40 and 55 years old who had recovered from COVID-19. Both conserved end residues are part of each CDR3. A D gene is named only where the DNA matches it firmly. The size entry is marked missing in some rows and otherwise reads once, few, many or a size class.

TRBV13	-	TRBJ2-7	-	CASSPLGVSYEQYF	TGTGCCAGCAGCCCCCTCGGGGTGTCCTACGAGCAGTACTTC
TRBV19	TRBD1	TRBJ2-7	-	CASSTFLTGATYEQYF	TGTGCCAGTAGTACCTTCCTGACAGGGGCGACGTACGAGCAGTACTTC
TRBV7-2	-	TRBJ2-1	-	CASSLGSSEQFF	TGTGCCAGCAGCCTTGGGAGCAGTGAGCAGTTCTTC
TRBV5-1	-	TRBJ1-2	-	CASSFTNYGYTF	TGCGCCAGCAGCTTTACTAACTATGGCTACACCTTC
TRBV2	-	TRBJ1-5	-	CASGGQGAHWENQPQHF	TGTGCCAGCGGGGGCCAAGGGGCCCATTGGGAGAATCAGCCCCAGCATTTT
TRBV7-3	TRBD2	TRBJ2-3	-	CASSAGLAGADTQYF	TGTGCCAGCAGCGCCGGACTAGCGGGAGCTGATACGCAGTATTTT
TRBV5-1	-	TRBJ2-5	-	CASSLGTALETQYF	TGCGCCAGCAGCTTGGGGACAGCCTTGGAGACCCAGTACTTC
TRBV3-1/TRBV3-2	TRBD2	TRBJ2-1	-	CASSRLASEQFF	TGTGCCAGCAGCCGACTAGCGAGTGAGCAGTTCTTC
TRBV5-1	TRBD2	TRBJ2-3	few	CASSSSLAGVSDTQYF	TGCGCCAGCAGCTCCTCCCTAGCGGGAGTCTCAGATACGCAGTATTTT
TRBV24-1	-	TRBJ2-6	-	CATSETGPAGGANVLTF	TGTGCCACCAGCGAGACAGGCCCCGCAGGGGGGGCCAACGTCCTGACTTTC
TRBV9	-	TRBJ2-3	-	CASSGGVTSTDTQYF	TGTGCCAGCAGCGGAGGTGTTACTAGCACAGATACGCAGTATTTT